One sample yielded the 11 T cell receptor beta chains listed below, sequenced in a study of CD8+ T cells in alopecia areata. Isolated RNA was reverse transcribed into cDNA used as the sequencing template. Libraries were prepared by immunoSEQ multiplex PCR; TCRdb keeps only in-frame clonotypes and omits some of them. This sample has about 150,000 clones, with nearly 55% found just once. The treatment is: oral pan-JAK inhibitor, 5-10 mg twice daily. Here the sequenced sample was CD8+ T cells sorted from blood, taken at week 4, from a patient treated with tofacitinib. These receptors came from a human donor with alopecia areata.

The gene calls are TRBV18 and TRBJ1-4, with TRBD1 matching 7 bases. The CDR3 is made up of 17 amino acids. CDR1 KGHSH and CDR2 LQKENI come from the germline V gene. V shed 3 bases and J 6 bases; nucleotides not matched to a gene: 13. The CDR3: CASSPTKGDRDDEKLFF. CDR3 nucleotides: TGTGCCAGCTCACCTACAAAGGGAGACAGGGATGATGAAAAACTGTTTTTT. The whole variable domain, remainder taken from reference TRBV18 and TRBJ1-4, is NAGVMQNPRHLVRRRGQEARLRCSPMKGHSHVYWYRQLPEEGLKFMVYLQKENIIDESGMPKERFSAEFPKEGPSILRIQQVVRGDSAAYFCASSPTKGDRDDEKLFFGSGTQLSVL.

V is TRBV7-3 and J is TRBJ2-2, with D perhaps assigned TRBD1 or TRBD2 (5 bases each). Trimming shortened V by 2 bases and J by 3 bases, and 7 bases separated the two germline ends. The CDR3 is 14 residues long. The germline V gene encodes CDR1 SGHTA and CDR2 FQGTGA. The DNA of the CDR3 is TGTGCCAGCAGCTTAGGGACCCACACCGGGGAGCTGTTTTTT. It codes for CASSLGTHTGELFF.

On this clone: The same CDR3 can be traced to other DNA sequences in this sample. CDR3 sequence reads: CASSLVGGNEQFF. The CDR3 DNA reads TGTGCCAGCAGCTTAGTTGGGGGGAATGAGCAGTTCTTC. The chain links TRBV13 to TRBJ2-1, with D possibly matching TRBD2 (6 bases). The CDR3 length is 13 residues. V lost 1 base and J lost 7, with 8 bases in between. Germline V gene sequence: CDR1 PRHDT, CDR2 FYEKMQ (reference sequence). Full variable domain (rest looked up from reference TRBV13 and TRBJ2-1): AAGVIQSPRHLIKEKRETATLKCYPIPRHDTVYWYQQGPGQDPQFLISFYEKMQSDKGSIPDRFSAQQFSDYHSELNMSSLELGDSALYFCASSLVGGNEQFFGPGTRLTVL.

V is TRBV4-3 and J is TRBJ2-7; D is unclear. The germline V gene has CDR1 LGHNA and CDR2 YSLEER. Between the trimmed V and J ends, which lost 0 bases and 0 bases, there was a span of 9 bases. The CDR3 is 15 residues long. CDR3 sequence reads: CASSQDSGPSYEQYF. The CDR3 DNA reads TGCGCCAGCAGCCAAGATTCCGGTCCCTCCTACGAGCAGTACTTC.

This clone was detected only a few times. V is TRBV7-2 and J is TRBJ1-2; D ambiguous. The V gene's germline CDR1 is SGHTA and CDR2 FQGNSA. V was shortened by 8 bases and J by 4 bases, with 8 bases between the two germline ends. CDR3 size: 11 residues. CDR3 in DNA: TGTGCCAGCCCCTTTGGCTATGGCTACACCTTC. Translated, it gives CASPFGYGYTF.

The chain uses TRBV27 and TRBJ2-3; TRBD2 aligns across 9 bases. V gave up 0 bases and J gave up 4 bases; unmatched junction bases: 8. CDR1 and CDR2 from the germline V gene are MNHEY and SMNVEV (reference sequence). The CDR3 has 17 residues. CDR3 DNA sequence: TGTGCCAGCAGTTTATCGTTGAGCGGGGGGCCCCCAGATACGCAGTATTTT. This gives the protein CASSLSLSGGPPDTQYF.

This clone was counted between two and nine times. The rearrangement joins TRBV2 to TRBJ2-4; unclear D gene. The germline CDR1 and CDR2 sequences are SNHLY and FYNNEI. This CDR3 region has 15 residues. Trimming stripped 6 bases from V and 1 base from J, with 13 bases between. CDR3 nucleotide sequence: TGTGCCAGCAGCAACCCACACAGTGCCAAAAACATTCAGTACTTC. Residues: CASSNPHSAKNIQYF. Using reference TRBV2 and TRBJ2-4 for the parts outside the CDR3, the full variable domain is EPEVTQTPSHQVTQMGQEVILRCVPISNHLYFYWYRQILGQKVEFLVSFYNNEISEKSEIFDDQFSVERPDGSNFTLKIRSTKLEDSAMYFCASSNPHSAKNIQYFGAGTRLSVL.

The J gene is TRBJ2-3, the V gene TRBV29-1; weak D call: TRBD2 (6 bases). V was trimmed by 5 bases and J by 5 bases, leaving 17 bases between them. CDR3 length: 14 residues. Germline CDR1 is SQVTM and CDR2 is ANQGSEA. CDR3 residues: CSVLSGGSRDTQYF. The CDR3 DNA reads TGCAGCGTTCTCAGCGGAGGGAGCCGAGATACGCAGTATTTT.

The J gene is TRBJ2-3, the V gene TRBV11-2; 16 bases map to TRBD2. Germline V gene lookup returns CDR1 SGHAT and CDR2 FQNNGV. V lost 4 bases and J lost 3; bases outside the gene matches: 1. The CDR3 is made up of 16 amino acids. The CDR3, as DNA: TGTGCCAGCAGCTCGGGACTAGCGGGGGGGACAGATACGCAGTATTTT. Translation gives CASSSGLAGGTDTQYF.

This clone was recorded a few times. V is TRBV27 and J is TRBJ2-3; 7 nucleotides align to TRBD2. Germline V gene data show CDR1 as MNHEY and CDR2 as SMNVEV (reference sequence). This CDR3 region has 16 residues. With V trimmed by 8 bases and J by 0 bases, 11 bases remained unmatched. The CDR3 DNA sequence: TGTGCCAGCGGGGCGGGAGCAGCCTTTAGCACAGATACGCAGTATTTT. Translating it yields CASGAGAAFSTDTQYF.

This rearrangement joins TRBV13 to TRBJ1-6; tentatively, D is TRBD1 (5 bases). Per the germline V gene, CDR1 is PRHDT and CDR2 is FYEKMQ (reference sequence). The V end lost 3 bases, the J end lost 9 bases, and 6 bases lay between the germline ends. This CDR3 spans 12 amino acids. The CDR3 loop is CASSLGGSPLHF. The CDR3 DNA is TGTGCCAGCAGCTTGGGGGGTTCACCCCTCCACTTT.